The present TCR beta chain was sequenced within a study of identical twins. Germline-derived CDR1 and CDR2 are SGDLS and YYNGEE. The CDR3 has 15 residues. V dropped 0 bases and J dropped 4; count of bases not matched to a gene: 3. TCRdb re-derived calls from the 5' RACE reads in MiXCR, one entry per CDR3 protein. The sample contains 450,000 or so distinct CDR3 sequences, around 24% of which appear only once. The data were also submitted as part of a second study, on T cells expressing NK-cell markers. That work contributes: Topping the CD3+CD56-NKG2C+ fraction as well were these clonotypes, in a few donors.

This clonotype was sampled from a woman between 18 and 29 years old in good health. Material for sequencing was CD4+ T cells sorted from blood. The chain combines TRBV9 with TRBJ2-1; 8 bases fit TRBD1. The CDR3 nucleotides are TGTGCCAGCAGCGTAGGTAACAGGGGGTACAATGAGCAGTTCTTC. This codes for CASSVGNRGYNEQFF.